This T cell receptor beta chain was identified in a study of T cell responses to AZD1222 COVID-19 vaccine. The V gene end was trimmed by 5 bases and the J gene end by 5 bases; junction bases not matched to a gene: 10. This CDR3 region has 15 residues. The germline V gene encodes CDR1 SGHTA and CDR2 FQGNSA. Points on this clone: As yet, its antigen is unknown.

Study-level results: Close to half of all spike-specific TCRs reportedly target regions of the variants that are unmutated. Along spike, vaccine-associated CD4 TCRs were found throughout, with dominance at 160-218 and 743-854. The repertoires were collected only after the peak T cell response.

Some clones are missing from TCRdb's copy, which holds only in-frame ones; the method was immunoSEQ multiplex PCR. The data contain 150,000 to 190,000 clones, just over 90% of them singletons. Sequenced here: peripheral blood, sampled on day 0 of AZD1222 vaccination. This rearrangement joins TRBV7-2 to TRBJ2-5; 8 bases line up with TRBD2. The sequence was obtained from an adult in good health. CDR3 amino acids: CASSKTAGDGETQYF. In nucleotides, the CDR3 is TGTGCCAGCAGCAAGACAGCGGGAGATGGGGAGACCCAGTACTTC.